One and the same sample provided the 19 T cell receptor beta chains below, sequenced in a study of OX40 agonist ivuxolimab in advanced cancers. Library preparation employed the immunoSEQ multiplex PCR assay. Held by TCRdb, this immuneACCESS table contains in-frame sequences only and omits some clones. Under half of the omission traces to an unresolved V gene where checked; the cause of the rest is unknown. In all, the sample holds more than 45,000 clones, and about four fifths of those were seen once. The top ten clonotypes cover approximately 4.4% of the sample. The starting material was CD4+ or CD8+ T cells sorted from blood, obtained in a trial of the OX40 agonist ivuxolimab. The source is an adult with an advanced solid tumor such as melanoma, head and neck, liver or kidney cancer.

This chain links TRBV28 with TRBJ1-1, with 10 bases fitting TRBD1. Germline assignment: CDR1 MDHEN and CDR2 SYDVKM. The ends lost 6 bases at V and 1 base at J; junction bases unmatched: 2. The CDR3 is made up of 14 amino acids. The CDR3 DNA is TGTGCCAGCAGGACAGGGGGCGCGAACACTGAAGCTTTCTTT. Amino acid sequence: CASRTGGANTEAFF. Full variable domain (outside the CDR3, taken from reference TRBV28 and TRBJ1-1): DVKVTQSSRYLVKRTGEKVFLECVQDMDHENMFWYRQDPGLGLRLIYFSYDVKMKEKGDIPEGYSVSREKKERFSLILESASTNQTSMYLCASRTGGANTEAFFGQGTRLTVV.

V is TRBV7-6 and J is TRBJ2-3; 7 bases map to TRBD1. J was trimmed by 2 bases and V by 1 base; bases with no gene match: 6. Per the germline V gene, CDR1 is SGHVS and CDR2 is FNYEAQ. This CDR3 is 16 amino acids long. CDR3 DNA: TGTGCCAGCAGCTTAGGAGGGGGCCGGGTCACAGATACGCAGTATTTT. It translates to CASSLGGGRVTDTQYF.

This chain joins TRBV6-5 and TRBJ2-7; 7 bases fit TRBD1. This CDR3 has 13 amino acids. V was clipped by 2 bases and J by 3 bases; unmatched bases: 1. Germline lookup yields CDR1 MNHEY and CDR2 SVGAGI. The CDR3 here is CASSYGDSYEQYF. DNA of the CDR3: TGTGCCAGCAGTTACGGGGACAGCTACGAGCAGTACTTC.

The rearrangement joins TRBV5-1 to TRBJ1-4; TRBD1 is a possible D gene (6 bases). The CDR3 sequence is 15 residues long. V lost 4 bases and J lost 4, with 14 bases in between. Looked up from germline, CDR1 is SGHRS and CDR2 is YFSETQ. In nucleotides, the CDR3 is TGCGCCAGCAGCGCCGGGGGCGCGGGTAATGAAAAACTGTTTTTT. Translation: CASSAGGAGNEKLFF.

This sequence joins TRBV7-3 and TRBJ1-2, with TRBD1 as a possible D gene (6 bases). Germline CDR1 reads SGHTA; CDR2 reads FQGTGA. V gave up 5 bases and J gave up 2 bases, with 9 bases separating them. This CDR3 has 13 amino acids. In DNA form, the CDR3 reads TGTGCCAGCAGCCGTACAGGGAACTATGGCTACACCTTC. The encoded protein is CASSRTGNYGYTF.

This rearrangement joins TRBV11-3 to TRBJ2-7; 12 bases fit TRBD2. This CDR3 spans 15 amino acids. Trimming removed 0 bases from V and 10 bases from J; junction bases left unmatched: 7. CDR1 and CDR2 from the germline V gene are SGHNT and YENEEA. The CDR3 DNA sequence: TGTGCCAGCAGCTTAGATCCCCTAGCGGGAGGGCCCCAGTACTTC. Its translation is CASSLDPLAGGPQYF.

The chain's CDR3 is CASTPLAGSNSPLHF. The CDR3 coding sequence is TGTGCCAGCACGCCCCTGGCGGGGAGCAATTCACCCCTCCACTTT. This chain connects TRBV2 to TRBJ1-6; D is undetermined. Germline CDR1 reads SNHLY; CDR2 reads FYNNEI. The CDR3 sequence is 15 residues long. V shed 7 bases and J shed 7 bases, with 17 bases lying between them.

The chain recombines TRBV19 with TRBJ1-6, with D tentatively TRBD1 (6 bases). The V gene lost 6 bases and the J gene lost 7 bases, with 16 bases spanning the gap. The length of the CDR3 is 15 residues. Looked up from germline, CDR1 is LNHDA and CDR2 is SQIVND (reference sequence). Here the CDR3 reads CASRPTGTNNSPLHF. CDR3 nucleotides: TGTGCCAGTAGACCAACAGGGACTAACAATTCACCCCTCCACTTT.

This chain joins TRBV28 and TRBJ1-2; no definite D call. Germline CDR1 MDHEN, CDR2 SYDVKM. V gave up 3 bases and J gave up 1 base, with 6 bases separating them. There are 13 residues in the CDR3. The CDR3 bases are TGTGCCAGCAGTTTCCGGGTTAACTATGGCTACACCTTC. Amino acids: CASSFRVNYGYTF.

The rearrangement links TRBV2 to TRBJ1-5, with D maybe TRBD1 (5 bases). Between the trimmed V and J ends, which lost 5 bases and 7 bases, there was a span of 15 bases. The CDR3 consists of 14 residues. Germline V gene data show CDR1 as SNHLY and CDR2 as FYNNEI. The CDR3 DNA reads TGTGCCAGCAGTCGGGACCTCCCGTGGCAGCCCCAGCATTTT. Its translation: CASSRDLPWQPQHF.

The rearrangement uses TRBV14 and TRBJ1-2, with TRBD1 matching 7 bases. Losses at the gene ends were 4 bases for V and 4 bases for J; bases not matched to a gene: 12. CDR3 length: 16 residues. The germline gives CDR1 SGHDN, CDR2 FVKESK. The CDR3 loop reads CASSPRTGARVYGYTF. The CDR3 DNA is TGTGCCAGCAGCCCCCGGACAGGCGCTCGAGTCTATGGCTACACCTTC.

This sequence joins TRBV9 and TRBJ2-3; no clear D gene. Germline V CDR1 and CDR2: SGDLS, YYNGEE. The V gene lost 7 bases and the J gene lost 0 bases, with 9 bases spanning the gap. This CDR3 contains 13 residues. The CDR3 DNA sequence: TGTGCCAGCTCCGGGTATAGCACAGATACGCAGTATTTT. Protein: CASSGYSTDTQYF.

The rearrangement joins TRBV9 to TRBJ1-1; the match to TRBD1 covers 9 bases. The V gene's germline CDR1 is SGDLS and CDR2 YYNGEE. The CDR3 is 16 amino acids. After removal of 2 bases from V and 1 base from J, the junction contained 6 bases not matched to a gene. CDR3 nucleotides: TGTGCCAGCAGCGTCCCTCGGACAGGGGAGAACACTGAAGCTTTCTTT. Its protein is CASSVPRTGENTEAFF.

In this sample, this clone turned up a few times. The genes are TRBV7-9 and TRBJ1-2, with D unresolved. The CDR3 consists of 14 residues. Germline V gene sequence: CDR1 SEHNR, CDR2 FQNEAQ (reference sequence). Trimming cost V 5 bases and J 8 bases, with 18 bases left between them. The CDR3 here is CASSRPIGWQGYTF. In nucleotides, the CDR3 is TGTGCCAGCAGCCGTCCCATTGGGTGGCAGGGCTACACCTTC. The full variable domain, completed using reference TRBV7-9 and TRBJ1-2, is DTGVSQNPRHKITKRGQNVTFRCDPISEHNRLYWYRQTLGQGPEFLTYFQNEAQLEKSRLLSDRFSAERPKGSFSTLEIQRTEQGDSAMYLCASSRPIGWQGYTFGSGTRLTVV.

The gene calls are TRBV9 and TRBJ1-3; D remains unclear. The CDR3 has 14 amino acids. Trimming cost V 0 bases and J 0 bases, with 4 bases left between them. CDR1 SGDLS and CDR2 YYNGEE come from the germline V gene. CDR3 coding DNA: TGTGCCAGCAGCGTAGAGCACTCTGGAAACACCATATATTTT. It codes for CASSVEHSGNTIYF.

The gene calls are TRBV28 and TRBJ2-3, with TRBD2 identical over 11 bases. V lost 3 bases, J lost 2 bases, and 7 bases stayed unmatched. Per the germline V gene, CDR1 is MDHEN and CDR2 is SYDVKM. The CDR3 extends over 17 amino acids. CDR3 residues: CASSLVRGLAATDTQYF. For the CDR3, the DNA is TGTGCCAGCAGTTTGGTACGGGGACTAGCGGCCACAGATACGCAGTATTTT.

This chain uses TRBV9 with TRBJ2-2, with 11 bases matching TRBD2. With 4 bases clipped from V and 7 bases from J, the junction kept 6 bases outside the gene matches. In germline, CDR1 is SGDLS, CDR2 YYNGEE. This CDR3 contains 15 residues. CDR3 sequence: CASSSRLAGYGELFF. The CDR3 DNA reads TGTGCCAGCAGCTCCAGACTAGCGGGGTACGGGGAGCTGTTTTTT.

This clone was recorded once. The chain links TRBV5-1 to TRBJ2-7; the D gene is possibly TRBD1 (6 bases). The CDR3 spans 14 residues. V was pared by 5 bases and J by 1 base, with 13 bases between. Looked up from germline, CDR1 is SGHRS and CDR2 is YFSETQ. CDR3 residues: CASRIGTQSYEQYF. The CDR3 DNA sequence: TGCGCCAGCAGGATCGGGACACAATCCTACGAGCAGTACTTC.

This chain connects TRBV5-1 to TRBJ2-2, with TRBD2 matching over 13 bases. Germline V gives CDR1 SGHRS, CDR2 YFSETQ. V shed 4 bases and J 3 bases; nucleotides not matched to a gene: 3. This CDR3 spans 16 amino acids. This CDR3 reads CASSRTSGGHTGELFF. For the CDR3, the DNA is TGCGCCAGCAGCCGGACTAGCGGGGGTCACACCGGGGAGCTGTTTTTT.